The clone carrying this TCR beta chain was detected many times. Its antigen remains unknown. The data are from a study of identical twins. Study-wide findings and caveats: Sequences that were out-of-frame, alpha and twin-shared displayed an excess of low generation probability. Conclusions relied on cross-sectional statistical analysis, not following the same donors. Memory repertoires lacked the insertion deficit that abundant cord blood beta clonotypes showed.

The CDR3 is made up of 18 amino acids. V lost 7 bases and J lost 3, with 27 bases in between. The germline CDR1 and CDR2 sequences are MGHRA and YSYEKL. A universal primer site arose from template switching, and cDNA bore unique molecular identifiers. TCRdb reanalysed the 5' RACE reads using MiXCR and keeps one entry per CDR3 protein. The data hold hundreds of thousands of distinct CDR3 sequences, with less than 9% observed a single time. These data were also filed under a second study, of yellow fever vaccine responses in identical twins.

The clonotype comes from a woman under 30 in good health. V usage is TRBV4-1 and J usage is TRBJ1-1; perhaps TRBD1 as D (5 bases). The source material was PBMCs. DNA of the CDR3: TGCGCCAGCAACCAGCCGAATTTTATCGGGGGGGTGGACACTGAAGCTTTCTTT. It encodes CASNQPNFIGGVDTEAFF.